This T cell receptor (beta chain) derives from a study of T cell repertoires in cytomegalovirus infection. This clonotype was found a few times. Its antigen is not identified. Germline CDR1 reads MGHRA; CDR2 reads YSYEKL. The CDR3 runs to 15 residues. V shed 4 bases, J shed 0 bases, and the junction held 4 bases outside the gene matches. TCRdb processed the reads anew with MiXCR; each CDR3 protein has one entry. The repertoire holds under 150,000 distinct CDR3 sequences, 24% seen once, with 34% in the top ten. The gene calls are TRBV4-1 and TRBJ2-5; 8 bases are a match to TRBD1. Sequencing was performed on PBMCs, sequenced either directly or after in vitro stimulation (not recorded which). The receptor was isolated from a human donor in good health (CMV status not recorded). Some clones in this sample may be carry-over from other donors' samples. CDR3 residues: CASSPGTGDQETQYF. In DNA form, the CDR3 reads TGCGCCAGCAGCCCCGGGACAGGCGACCAAGAGACCCAGTACTTC.